Listed here are 20 T cell receptor beta chains from one sample, sequenced in a study of blood T cell repertoires in COVID-19. Sequencing used immunoSEQ multiplex PCR; TCRdb keeps in-frame clones, though not all of them. This table has more than 200,000 clones, around 87% appearing once. The sequenced sample was PBMCs or T cells enriched from blood (not recorded which). These receptors originate from a woman aged 50 to 65 who had recovered from COVID-19.

This chain links TRBV29-1 with TRBJ2-1, with 10 nucleotides matching TRBD2. CDR1 SQVTM and CDR2 ANQGSEA come from the germline V gene. V was clipped by 3 bases and J by 5 bases; unmatched bases: 16. The length of the CDR3 is 18 residues. The CDR3 DNA is TGCAGCGTTGAGGTAGTGCTAGCGGGAGAAGGAATCAACAATGAGCAGTTCTTC. Translation: CSVEVVLAGEGINNEQFF.

The chain has TRBV12-3 or TRBV12-4 and TRBJ1-3; possible D gene TRBD1, 5 bases. V lost 7 bases to trimming and J lost 4 bases, with 11 bases between them. This CDR3 is built from 13 residues. CDR3 DNA: TGTGCCAGCACCTGGGGGGGAGGAAACACCATATATTTT. Encoded protein: CASTWGGGNTIYF.

The rearrangement uses TRBV10-1 and TRBJ1-5; the match to TRBD1 covers 10 bases. The CDR3 extends over 19 amino acids. V shed 4 bases, J shed 2 bases, and the junction held 14 bases outside the gene matches. The germline CDR1 and CDR2 sequences are WNHNN and SYGVQD (reference sequence). The CDR3 region is CASSAGRTGGKRGNQPQHF. CDR3 bases: TGCGCCAGCAGTGCCGGAAGGACAGGGGGAAAGAGGGGCAATCAGCCCCAGCATTTT.

The chain recombines TRBV5-1 with TRBJ1-4; 10 bases map to TRBD1. J lost 7 bases, V lost 1 base, and 7 bases had no gene match. CDR3 length equals 16 residues. Germline-derived CDR1 and CDR2 are SGHRS and YFSETQ. CDR3 DNA: TGCGCCAGCAGCTTGAACCCGGGACAGGGGATTGAAAAACTGTTTTTT. Its protein product is CASSLNPGQGIEKLFF.

The V call is TRBV9, the J call TRBJ2-1; 8 bases match TRBD2. V was clipped by 8 bases and J by 0 bases; unmatched bases: 7. Germline V gives CDR1 SGDLS, CDR2 YYNGEE. This CDR3 spans 15 amino acids. The CDR3 sequence: CARDIAGHSYNEQFF. The CDR3 DNA sequence: TGTGCCAGGGACATAGCGGGACACTCCTACAATGAGCAGTTCTTC.

This chain uses TRBV7-9 with TRBJ2-7, with TRBD1 matching 9 bases. Germline CDR1 and CDR2: SEHNR and FQNEAQ (reference sequence). V lost 5 bases to trimming and J lost 2 bases; unmatched junction nucleotides: 1. The CDR3 runs 13 residues. The CDR3 sequence: CASSRQGAYEQYF. For the CDR3, the DNA is TGTGCCAGCAGCCGACAGGGGGCCTACGAGCAGTACTTC.

The rearrangement links TRBV28 to TRBJ1-5; D remains ambiguous. V lost 5 bases and J lost 5, with 7 bases in between. CDR1 is MDHEN and CDR2 is SYDVKM in the germline V gene. The CDR3 totals 12 residues. The CDR3 loop is CASSAVDQPQHF. DNA for the CDR3: TGTGCCAGCAGTGCTGTAGATCAGCCCCAGCATTTT.

The chain uses TRBV2 and TRBJ2-3, with 9 bases that match TRBD2. This CDR3 is 15 amino acids long. V lost 3 bases and J lost 4; bases outside the gene matches: 5. Looked up from germline, CDR1 is SNHLY and CDR2 is FYNNEI. This CDR3 reads CASSERGLASDTQYF. CDR3 nucleotide sequence: TGTGCCAGCAGTGAGAGGGGACTAGCCTCAGATACGCAGTATTTT.

The gene calls are TRBV27 and TRBJ2-7; the match to TRBD2 covers 10 bases. The CDR3 loop spans 15 amino acids. Germline values: CDR1 MNHEY, CDR2 SMNVEV (reference sequence). V was clipped by 0 bases and J by 6 bases; unmatched bases: 5. The CDR3 is CASSLSLAGLGEQYF. In DNA, the CDR3 is TGTGCCAGCAGTTTATCACTAGCGGGGTTGGGCGAGCAGTACTTC.

The V and J genes are TRBV27 and TRBJ2-7; 8 nucleotides match TRBD1. Germline CDR1 and CDR2: MNHEY and SMNVEV (reference sequence). J lost 4 bases, V lost 4 bases, and 9 bases had no gene match. The CDR3 extends over 15 amino acids. DNA of the CDR3: TGTGCCAGCAGTTACAGACAGGGGAAATCGTACGAGCAGTACTTC. Protein: CASSYRQGKSYEQYF.

This clone was seen only once. The chain combines TRBV4-1 with TRBJ2-1; possibly TRBD1 for D (5 bases). Per the germline V gene, CDR1 is MGHRA and CDR2 is YSYEKL. This CDR3 has 14 amino acids. Trimming took 3 bases from V and 8 from J, leaving 14 bases between them. The CDR3 DNA reads as TGCGCCAGCAGCCACGAAGGGGTCAGCTATGAGCAGTTCTTC. It encodes CASSHEGVSYEQFF.

The chain couples TRBV11-2 to TRBJ1-3; no firm D call. The CDR3 consists of 15 residues. Trimming left V 5 bases short and J 2 bases short, with 13 bases between. From germline, CDR1 is SGHAT and CDR2 FQNNGV. CDR3 protein: CASSLEGSAGNTIYF. CDR3 bases: TGTGCCAGCAGCCTCGAAGGCAGCGCTGGAAACACCATATATTTT.

The chain links TRBV3-1 (or the pseudogene TRBV3-2) to TRBJ2-7; TRBD2 matches at 11 bases. CDR1 is LGHDT, CDR2 YNNKEL, per germline (reference sequence). The length of the CDR3 is 15 residues. The V segment lost 1 base and the J segment 1 base; nucleotides outside the gene matches: 0. The CDR3 here is CASSQGLAGSYEQYF. CDR3 DNA sequence: TGTGCCAGCAGCCAAGGACTAGCGGGGTCCTACGAGCAGTACTTC.

This chain connects TRBV13 to TRBJ1-1; weak D call: TRBD1 (5 bases). There are 13 residues in the CDR3. The V end lost 3 bases, the J end lost 8 bases, and 13 bases lay between the germline ends. Germline-derived CDR1 and CDR2 are PRHDT and FYEKMQ (reference sequence). Here the CDR3 DNA reads TGTGCCAGCAGCTTTGGGGCCGGCAGAGAAGCTTTCTTT. Protein sequence: CASSFGAGREAFF.

This rearrangement joins TRBV18 to TRBJ2-1; 7 nucleotides agree with TRBD2. The CDR3 is 14 amino acids. The V gene end was trimmed by 8 bases and the J gene end by 4 bases; junction bases not matched to a gene: 8. Germline V gene lookup returns CDR1 KGHSH and CDR2 LQKENI. CDR3 sequence reads: CASHRAGQYNEQFF. CDR3 coding DNA: TGTGCCAGCCATAGAGCGGGGCAATACAATGAGCAGTTCTTC.

The chain employs TRBV28 and TRBJ1-4; a weak D match, TRBD1 (5 bases). This CDR3 comprises 14 residues. The V end lost 3 bases, the J end lost 6 bases, and 11 bases lay between the germline ends. Germline CDR1 MDHEN, CDR2 SYDVKM. CDR3 nucleotide sequence: TGTGCCAGCAGTTTGTCGGGGGTGGATGAAAAACTGTTTTTT. Its translation: CASSLSGVDEKLFF.

V and J are TRBV28 and TRBJ1-6; TRBD1 might be the D (5 bases). The germline V gene encodes CDR1 MDHEN and CDR2 SYDVKM. The CDR3 contains 15 residues. The V end was cut by 2 bases, the J end by 8 bases, with 13 bases between. CDR3 amino acids: CASSLPGYEDSPLHF. CDR3 nucleotide sequence: TGTGCCAGCAGTTTACCAGGGTATGAGGATTCACCCCTCCACTTT.

This chain uses TRBV27 with TRBJ2-7; 8 bases map to TRBD2. The CDR3 consists of 14 residues. V lost 5 bases and J lost 2; bases outside the gene matches: 5. In germline, CDR1 is MNHEY, CDR2 SMNVEV (reference sequence). CDR3 nucleotide sequence: TGTGCCAGCAGTCCCGGGAGGGCGACCTACGAGCAGTACTTC. This gives the protein CASSPGRATYEQYF.

The rearrangement joins TRBV6-4 to TRBJ1-5; no definite D call. Trimming pared 4 bases from V and 8 bases from J, leaving 12 bases between. The V gene's germline CDR1 is MRHNA and CDR2 SNTAGT. CDR3 length: 13 residues. CDR3 bases: TGTGCCAGCAGTGCCCAGCCCCGGGAGCCCCAGCATTTT. Translation: CASSAQPREPQHF.

The chain combines TRBV18 with TRBJ1-1; tentatively, D is TRBD1 (6 bases). Germline-derived CDR1 and CDR2 are KGHSH and LQKENI. The CDR3 has 15 amino acids. Between the trimmed V and J ends, which lost 3 bases and 6 bases, there was a span of 17 bases. The CDR3 DNA is TGTGCCAGCTCACCCCCGACAGGTGCGGTCGCTGAAGCTTTCTTT. Translation: CASSPPTGAVAEAFF.